The sequence of this T cell receptor beta chain was determined in a study of blood T cell repertoires in COVID-19. The repertoire was sequenced with immunoSEQ multiplex PCR; TCRdb's copy has only in-frame clones and lacks some. The sample has hundreds of thousands of clones, about 83% seen once; the top ten hold 3% to 4%. Per the germline V gene, CDR1 is SGHTA and CDR2 is FQGTGA. Between the trimmed V and J ends, which lost 5 bases and 4 bases, there was a span of 17 bases. The CDR3 is made up of 15 amino acids. V gene TRBV7-3 combines with J gene TRBJ1-2; D might be TRBD1 (6 bases). The sample taken for sequencing was PBMCs or T cells enriched from blood (not recorded which). The clonotype originates from a woman between 40 and 55 years old who had been exposed to COVID-19. The CDR3 DNA reads TGTGCCAGCAGCCCCGGGACACCTCTCGGCTATGGCTACACCTTC. Translated: CASSPGTPLGYGYTF.